The clone carrying this TCR beta chain was counted a single time. Germline V lookup: CDR1 LNHDA, CDR2 SQIVND (reference sequence). V was clipped by 5 bases and J by 5 bases, with 19 bases between them. The CDR3 length is 15 residues. These data come from a study of blood T cell repertoires in COVID-19. The wider study: Nucleic acid was either cDNA or gDNA, and it came from T cells, B-cell-depleted T cells, or PBMCs.

Study processing details: How many nucleated cells were present was estimated from reference gene primer amplification. Assay: immunoSEQ multiplex PCR; the TCRdb copy retains only in-frame clones and omits some. The V and J calls and clone size are taken from that table; D and trimming were inferred from the DNA. The sample records around 110,000 clones, 60% to 85% being singletons. Sequencing was done on a sample of peripheral blood. The receptor was derived from an elderly man with COVID-19, enrolled during active disease. The chain recombines TRBV19 with TRBJ2-7; a weak D match, TRBD1 (6 bases). CDR3 coding DNA: TGTGCCAGTAGTGAAGGGACATCCTTCGGGGACGAGCAGTACTTC. Protein: CASSEGTSFGDEQYF.